The clone carrying this TCR beta chain has at least ten counts. What it binds is not known. Hyperthyroidism patients were newly diagnosed, had disease duration under 2 months, and were aged 18 to 65 years. Trimming took off 1 base at V and 7 bases at J, with 8 bases between the two ends. The CDR3 length is 13 residues. Germline V gene sequence: CDR1 SEHNR, CDR2 FQNEAQ (reference sequence). The data were obtained in a study of T cells in Graves' hyperthyroidism and ophthalmopathy. Overall study: Peripheral blood was obtained at initial diagnosis, preceding any treatment.

TCR beta CDR3 regions were amplified from RNA transcripts. When the TCR CDR3 underwent first-round RT-PCR, the HTBI primer set was used. TCRdb analysed the multiplex PCR reads with MiXCR anew, one entry per CDR3 protein. The profile covers about 680,000 distinct CDR3 sequences, with around a third appearing a single time and about a third taken by the ten largest. Study results and limitations: In validation, the model predicted ophthalmopathy. These predictions came a median roughly 7.1 months before onset. Separation of ophthalmopathy from stable hyperthyroidism was achieved by a 13 V-J model.

The clonotype originates from a woman in her forties with Graves' hyperthyroidism. Specimen: blood. This chain joins TRBV7-9 and TRBJ1-5; no definite D call. The CDR3 reads CASSLEGRQPQHF. The DNA of the CDR3 is TGTGCCAGCAGCTTAGAAGGGAGACAGCCCCAGCATTTT.